A single sample is the source of the 25 T cell receptor beta chains below, sequenced in a study of T cells in Graves' hyperthyroidism and ophthalmopathy. Using RNA transcripts as the source, TCR beta CDR3 regions were amplified. A set of HTBI primers served as the primers for a first-round RT-PCR of the TCR CDR3. TCRdb analysed the multiplex PCR reads with MiXCR anew, one entry per CDR3 protein. This sample has roughly 700,000 distinct CDR3 sequences, with 35% found just once. Sequencing was carried out using blood. These TCRs come from a woman aged 40 to 55 with Graves' hyperthyroidism.

The chain couples TRBV13 to TRBJ2-5, with 13 bases fitting TRBD2. Trimming removed 4 bases from V and 5 bases from J; junction bases left unmatched: 7. CDR1 PRHDT and CDR2 FYEKMQ come from the germline V gene (reference sequence). The CDR3 length is 16 residues. The CDR3 protein is CASSSFTSGRAETQYF. CDR3 in DNA: TGTGCCAGCAGCTCCTTTACTAGCGGGAGGGCGGAGACCCAGTACTTC.

This clonotype was seen many times. V gene TRBV9 combines with J gene TRBJ1-2; D call uncertain. Germline V gene data show CDR1 as SGDLS and CDR2 as YYNGEE. V gave up 2 bases and J gave up 2 bases, with 7 bases separating them. This CDR3 has 13 amino acids. CDR3 sequence reads: CASSVRGNYGYTF. The CDR3 region has the DNA TGTGCCAGCAGCGTCCGGGGAAACTATGGCTACACCTTC.

V and J are TRBV7-9 and TRBJ1-1; 9 bases are shared with TRBD1. Germline CDR1 and CDR2: SEHNR and FQNEAQ (reference sequence). The CDR3 loop spans 15 amino acids. Germline trimming cut 3 bases from V and 5 bases from J; bases unmatched to any gene: 7. In DNA, the CDR3 is TGTGCCAGCAGCTTTGAGGGGACAGGGTCGACTGAAGCTTTCTTT. The encoded protein is CASSFEGTGSTEAFF.

This clonotype has just a few counts. The V and J genes are TRBV27 and TRBJ2-7; 7 positions match TRBD2. The V segment lost 0 bases and the J segment 5 bases; nucleotides outside the gene matches: 1. Germline V lookup: CDR1 MNHEY, CDR2 SMNVEV (reference sequence). This CDR3 comprises 13 residues. This chain's CDR3 is CASSLSAGNEQYF. In DNA form, the CDR3 reads TGTGCCAGCAGTTTATCAGCGGGGAACGAGCAGTACTTC.

This clonotype was counted between two and nine times. This chain joins TRBV12-3 or TRBV12-4 and TRBJ1-1; D is possibly TRBD1 (5 bases). V was cut by 7 bases and J by 8 bases, with 17 bases left in between. The CDR3 spans 13 residues. The DNA of the CDR3 is TGTGCCAGCACCACATTTGGAGGGGCGGAAGCTTTCTTT. It specifies CASTTFGGAEAFF.

The gene calls are TRBV10-1 and TRBJ2-3; the D gene is possibly TRBD2 (5 bases). The CDR3 has 14 amino acids. V lost 4 bases, J lost 2 bases, and 10 bases lay in between. Germline CDR1 WNHNN, CDR2 SYGVQD (reference sequence). The DNA for the CDR3 is TGCGCCAGCAGTGGGACTTCTTCCACAGATACGCAGTATTTT. The encoded protein is CASSGTSSTDTQYF.

This clonotype showed up just a few times. V usage is TRBV6-5 and J usage is TRBJ1-3; D uncertain. Between the trimmed V and J ends, which lost 4 bases and 0 bases, there was a span of 13 bases. In germline, CDR1 is MNHEY, CDR2 SVGAGI. The CDR3 totals 16 residues. The CDR3 region has the DNA TGTGCCAGCAGTTCTATCATAGCCTCCTCTGGAAACACCATATATTTT. This encodes CASSSIIASSGNTIYF.

CDR3 nucleotide sequence: TGTGCCAGCGAGAGACAGGGGATCCACGAGCAGTACTTC. As protein: CASERQGIHEQYF. The V gene is TRBV6-1, the J gene TRBJ2-7, with 8 positions matching TRBD1. This CDR3 has 13 amino acids. Germline CDR1 reads MNHNS; CDR2 reads SASEGT. V lost 8 bases, J lost 5 bases, and 8 bases stayed unmatched.

This clonotype was recorded at least ten times. The gene calls are TRBV29-1 and TRBJ1-2; D may be TRBD1 (5 bases). The CDR3 contains 11 residues. V was shortened by 6 bases and J by 8 bases, with 13 bases between the two germline ends. Germline CDR1 SQVTM, CDR2 ANQGSEA. The CDR3 spells CSVPWGGGYTF. The CDR3 DNA reads as TGCAGCGTCCCCTGGGGGGGGGGCTACACCTTC.

In its sample, this clonotype was seen a few times. This chain links TRBV12-3 or TRBV12-4 with TRBJ2-5; tentatively, D is TRBD1 (6 bases). The CDR3 loop spans 14 amino acids. The V gene lost 4 bases and the J gene lost 4 bases, with 13 bases spanning the gap. The CDR3 reads CASSSWGPVETQYF. The CDR3 nucleotides read TGTGCCAGCAGTTCTTGGGGGCCGGTAGAGACCCAGTACTTC.

To note about this clonotype: A much larger clone differs from this one at a single base, so this may be a read error. The V call is TRBV12-3 or TRBV12-4, the J call TRBJ1-2; D ambiguous. The CDR3 sequence is 12 residues long. The V end was cut by 6 bases, the J end by 7 bases, with 12 bases between. The CDR3 reads CASSYQRGGYTF. Written as DNA, the CDR3 is TGTGCCAGCAGCTACCAACGGGGTGGCTACACCTTC.

This chain joins TRBV7-2 and TRBJ1-2, with 7 bases identical to TRBD1. CDR1 SGHTA and CDR2 FQGNSA come from the germline V gene. V gave up 8 bases and J gave up 8 bases; unmatched junction bases: 23. The CDR3 covers 17 residues. The CDR3 sequence: CASHSVAGQGVLWGYTF. The CDR3 DNA is TGTGCCAGCCATTCCGTAGCCGGGCAGGGGGTTCTTTGGGGCTACACCTTC. Full variable domain (outside the CDR3, taken from reference TRBV7-2 and TRBJ1-2): GAGVSQSPSNKVTEKGKDVELRCDPISGHTALYWYRQSLGQGLEFLIYFQGNSAPDKSGLPSDRFSAERTGGSVSTLTIQRTQQEDSAVYLCASHSVAGQGVLWGYTFGSGTRLTVV.

This chain links TRBV4-1 with TRBJ2-7; tentative D call: TRBD1 (6 bases). The germline V gene has CDR1 MGHRA and CDR2 YSYEKL. The CDR3 spans 15 residues. The V end was cut by 1 base, the J end by 5 bases, with 15 bases between. CDR3 DNA sequence: TGCGCCAGCAGCCAAGGTCGCGTCAGGGGCCACGAGCAGTACTTC. Its protein product is CASSQGRVRGHEQYF.

J is TRBJ2-7 and V is TRBV5-1, with a weak D call TRBD2 (6 bases). The CDR3 is made up of 14 amino acids. From germline, CDR1 is SGHRS and CDR2 YFSETQ. Trimming removed 0 bases from V and 6 bases from J, with 13 bases in between. As DNA, the CDR3 is TGCGCCAGCAGCTTGGAAGGGGAGGTGAGCGAGCAGTACTTC. Translation: CASSLEGEVSEQYF.

This clonotype was seen many times. The chain uses TRBV9 and TRBJ1-3, with 8 positions matching TRBD1. This CDR3 has 17 amino acids. Trimming removed 3 bases from V and 1 base from J; junction bases left unmatched: 9. Germline assignment: CDR1 SGDLS and CDR2 YYNGEE. CDR3 sequence: CASSAPRTGQSGNTIYF. The CDR3 DNA follows: TGTGCCAGCAGCGCCCCTCGGACAGGGCAATCTGGAAACACCATATATTTT.

Details on this clonotype: One base away lies a much larger clone, so this may be a sequencing read error. This chain uses TRBV9 with TRBJ2-5; tentative D call: TRBD2 (6 bases). The CDR3 has 14 amino acids. CDR1 and CDR2 (germline): SGDLS, YYNGEE. CDR3 residues: CASSQTASGETQCF. For the CDR3, the DNA is TGTGCCAGCAGCCAGACAGCTTCGGGGGAGACCCAGTGCTTC.

A note on this clonotype: This may be a read error, as it is one base from a much larger clone. The chain has TRBV7-9 and TRBJ1-2; D gene uncertain. Germline V gene sequence: CDR1 SEHNR, CDR2 FQNEAQ (reference sequence). The V gene lost 3 bases and the J gene lost 2 bases, with 10 bases spanning the gap. CDR3 length: 14 amino acids. As DNA, the CDR3 is TGTGCCAGCAGCTTCCCCGCCCAAAACTATGGCTACACCTTC. Translated: CASSFPAQNYGYTF.

This clonotype was observed a few times. The genes are TRBV25-1 and TRBJ2-1; a possible D gene is TRBD2 (7 bases). Germline CDR1 and CDR2: MGHDK and SYGVNS. The CDR3 sequence is 15 residues long. V lost 3 bases and J lost 4, with 13 bases in between. CDR3 protein: CASSDIGGAYNEQFF. CDR3 nucleotide sequence: TGTGCCAGCAGTGACATAGGGGGGGCGTACAATGAGCAGTTCTTC.

V gene TRBV11-2 combines with J gene TRBJ1-6, with D possibly matching TRBD1 (6 bases). V was trimmed by 2 bases and J by 7 bases, leaving 18 bases between them. This CDR3 spans 17 amino acids. CDR1 is SGHAT, CDR2 FQNNGV, per germline. The CDR3 loop is CASSLWDGGRGNSPLHF. The CDR3 coding sequence is TGTGCCAGCAGCTTATGGGACGGAGGAAGGGGGAATTCACCCCTCCACTTT.

This clonotype has a count of ten or more. V is TRBV14 and J is TRBJ2-5, with D perhaps matching TRBD1 (5 bases). The CDR3 spans 12 residues. V dropped 4 bases and J dropped 4 bases, with 7 bases sitting between them. Germline V gene data show CDR1 as SGHDN and CDR2 as FVKESK. The CDR3, as DNA: TGTGCCAGCAGCCGACAGACAGAGACCCAGTACTTC. It encodes CASSRQTETQYF.

Many counts were recorded for this clonotype. The CDR3 is CSAYTSETNEKLFF. The CDR3 bases are TGCAGTGCTTACACAAGTGAAACTAATGAAAAACTGTTTTTT. This chain joins TRBV20-1 and TRBJ1-4; D is uncertain. V was trimmed by 5 bases and J by 1 base, leaving 11 bases between them. Germline assignment: CDR1 DFQATT and CDR2 SNEGSKA (reference sequence). The CDR3 spans 14 residues.

As regards this clonotype: Germline and junction disagree at one end, which may indicate a read error. The rearrangement joins TRBV5-5 to TRBJ1-3, with 9 nucleotides matching TRBD1. CDR3 size: 16 residues. The V gene's germline CDR1 is SGHKS and CDR2 YYEKEE (reference sequence). This CDR3 is CASSLDLQGAGNTIYF. The CDR3 nucleotides read TGCGCCAGCAGCTTGGATCTACAGGGGGCAGGAAACACCATATATTTT.

This chain links TRBV7-8 with TRBJ1-5; D is uncertain. The V and J ends lost 5 bases and 5 bases respectively, with 13 bases between them. The CDR3 runs to 14 residues. Germline V gives CDR1 SGHVS, CDR2 FQNEAQ. CDR3 bases: TGTGCCAGCAGCCAAGTAGCCCTCTATCAGCCCCAGCATTTT. Translating it yields CASSQVALYQPQHF.

The rearrangement uses TRBV20-1 and TRBJ2-5; a weak D match, TRBD1 (6 bases). From germline, CDR1 is DFQATT and CDR2 SNEGSKA (reference sequence). CDR3 length: 13 residues. Deletions cut 5 bases from V and 0 bases from J, with 10 bases between. CDR3 bases: TGCAGTGCTCCTAGGGGGTACCAAGAGACCCAGTACTTC. Its protein is CSAPRGYQETQYF.

The V gene is TRBV25-1, the J gene TRBJ1-6, with TRBD1 matching 7 bases. The junction had 9 bases not matched to a gene; V was cut back by 6 bases and J by 10 bases. The germline CDR1 and CDR2 sequences are MGHDK and SYGVNS. CDR3 length equals 14 residues. CDR3: CASRRDSGRSPLHF. CDR3 nucleotides: TGTGCCAGCAGACGGGACAGCGGCAGGTCACCCCTCCACTTT.